A single sample gave rise to the 15 T cell receptor beta chains below, sequenced in a study of blood T cell repertoires in COVID-19. The protocol was immunoSEQ multiplex PCR, while the TCRdb copy is restricted to in-frame clones and leaves out a portion. The sample includes 300,000 to 350,000 clones, nearly 90% of them seen just once. The sample consisted of peripheral blood. The receptors were sampled from a woman in her 40s with COVID-19, enrolled during active disease.

The chain uses TRBV30 and TRBJ1-1; no clear D. Trimming took 4 bases from V and 0 from J, leaving 24 bases between them. The CDR3 extends over 18 amino acids. CDR1 is GTSNPN, CDR2 SVGIG, per germline (reference sequence). CDR3 in DNA: TGTGCCTGGACCTCCGGTTGGGCCCCACCTACCATGAACACTGAAGCTTTCTTT. Translation: CAWTSGWAPPTMNTEAFF.

The chain joins TRBV7-2 to TRBJ1-5; tentative D call: TRBD1 (5 bases). This CDR3 has 15 amino acids. CDR1 is SGHTA and CDR2 is FQGNSA in the germline V gene. V was trimmed by 5 bases and J by 5 bases, leaving 16 bases between them. The CDR3 spells CASSPTGFTYQPQHF. The CDR3 coding sequence is TGTGCCAGCAGCCCCACAGGATTTACCTATCAGCCCCAGCATTTT. Full variable domain (missing parts from reference TRBV7-2 and TRBJ1-5): GAGVSQSPSNKVTEKGKDVELRCDPISGHTALYWYRQSLGQGLEFLIYFQGNSAPDKSGLPSDRFSAERTGGSVSTLTIQRTQQEDSAVYLCASSPTGFTYQPQHFGDGTRLSIL.

The chain links TRBV7-3 to TRBJ2-5, with D possibly matching TRBD1 (6 bases). Trimming took 5 bases from V and 3 from J, leaving 10 bases between them. The CDR3 covers 13 residues. Germline loops: CDR1 SGHTA, CDR2 FQGTGA. The CDR3 region is CASSVNREETQYF. The DNA for the CDR3 is TGTGCCAGCAGCGTCAACAGGGAAGAGACCCAGTACTTC.

This chain joins TRBV18 and TRBJ1-4; TRBD1 matches 9 bases. The germline V gene has CDR1 KGHSH and CDR2 LQKENI. The CDR3 covers 18 residues. The ends lost 2 bases at V and 0 bases at J; junction bases unmatched: 7. The CDR3, as DNA: TGTGCCAGCTCACCAGGGACAGGGAGACTTACAACTAATGAAAAACTGTTTTTT. This codes for CASSPGTGRLTTNEKLFF.

The chain links TRBV6-5 to TRBJ2-3; unclear D gene. CDR1 MNHEY and CDR2 SVGAGI come from the germline V gene. The V and J ends lost 6 bases and 6 bases respectively, with 13 bases between them. This CDR3 comprises 13 residues. The CDR3 protein is CASRALRSDTQYF. Here the CDR3 DNA reads TGTGCCAGCAGAGCTCTACGAAGCGATACGCAGTATTTT.

The chain has TRBV15 and TRBJ1-6; no clear D gene. Trimming removed 3 bases at V and 7 bases at J, with 7 bases between. The CDR3 is 13 residues long. The germline V gene has CDR1 LNHNV and CDR2 YYDKDF (reference sequence). CDR3 in amino acids: CATSSNRNSPLHF. The CDR3 DNA reads as TGTGCCACCAGCAGTAACAGAAATTCACCCCTCCACTTT.

The chain has TRBV7-9 and TRBJ1-3, with TRBD1 matching over 7 bases. V was pared by 5 bases and J by 4 bases, with 14 bases of the junction left unmatched. The CDR3 consists of 17 residues. Germline CDR1 is SEHNR and CDR2 is FQNEAQ (reference sequence). As DNA, the CDR3 is TGTGCCAGCAGCCTATTCGGCAGGGGGTTCACAGGAAACACCATATATTTT. Its protein is CASSLFGRGFTGNTIYF.

This chain links TRBV23-1 with TRBJ2-1, with D maybe TRBD1 (6 bases). TRBV23-1 is given ORF status, its function remaining uncertain. This CDR3 comprises 14 residues. The V end lost 2 bases, the J end lost 6 bases, and 11 bases lay between the germline ends. CDR3 region: CASSQGGRANEQFF. The CDR3 DNA follows: TGCGCCAGCAGTCAAGGGGGCCGTGCCAATGAGCAGTTCTTC.

The chain carries TRBV7-9 and TRBJ1-4; 10 bases map to TRBD1. The junction had 16 bases not matched to a gene; V was cut back by 4 bases and J by 5 bases. Germline assignment: CDR1 SEHNR and CDR2 FQNEAQ (reference sequence). The CDR3 sequence is 19 residues long. The CDR3 nucleotides are TGTGCCAGCAGCTACCCTGTCGGGACAGGGGTACTTTCAAATGAAAAACTGTTTTTT. Translating gives CASSYPVGTGVLSNEKLFF.

CDR3 coding DNA: TGTGCCAGCAGCCCACAGAGTAGACAGGGCCTGGGACCTGAAGCTTTCTTT. It specifies CASSPQSRQGLGPEAFF. This chain links TRBV9 with TRBJ1-1, with TRBD1 matching over 7 bases. CDR1 and CDR2 (germline): SGDLS, YYNGEE. The V and J ends lost 4 bases and 6 bases, in that order; junction bases with no gene match: 18. The CDR3 consists of 17 residues.

The chain couples TRBV5-4 to TRBJ2-5; possible D gene TRBD1, 6 bases. Trimming took off 4 bases at V and 2 bases at J, with 9 bases between the two ends. This CDR3 is 13 amino acids long. The germline gives CDR1 SGHNT, CDR2 YYREEE (reference sequence). CDR3 sequence reads: CASSRRGQETQYF. In DNA, the CDR3 is TGTGCCAGCAGCCGCAGGGGACAAGAGACCCAGTACTTC.

This clone came up a few times. Other nucleotide sequences in the sample specify the same CDR3. The chain joins TRBV7-3 to TRBJ2-3, with 9 bases matching TRBD2. This CDR3 is built from 15 residues. V lost 5 bases, J lost 0 bases, and 3 bases stayed unmatched. The V gene's germline CDR1 is SGHTA and CDR2 FQGTGA. The CDR3: CASSRAGGSTDTQYF. The CDR3 nucleotides read TGTGCCAGCAGCAGGGCGGGAGGGAGCACAGATACGCAGTATTTT.

The J gene is TRBJ2-7, the V gene TRBV6-5; maybe TRBD2 (7 bases). V was trimmed by 8 bases and J by 3 bases, leaving 17 bases between them. Germline V lookup: CDR1 MNHEY, CDR2 SVGAGI. The CDR3 sequence is 14 residues long. The CDR3 loop reads CASLPNRGGYEQYF. The CDR3 coding sequence is TGTGCCAGCCTTCCCAATAGGGGGGGCTACGAGCAGTACTTC.

The chain joins TRBV28 to TRBJ2-3; 7 bases map to TRBD1. V lost 2 bases, J lost 3 bases, and 8 bases stayed unmatched. Germline-derived CDR1 and CDR2 are MDHEN and SYDVKM. This CDR3 contains 16 residues. CDR3 protein: CASSLAGAGGTDTQYF. CDR3 in DNA: TGTGCCAGCAGTTTAGCAGGGGCAGGGGGTACAGATACGCAGTATTTT.

This sequence joins TRBV19 and TRBJ1-1; D is perhaps TRBD1 (6 bases). The V and J ends lost 3 bases and 6 bases respectively, with 14 bases between them. Germline loops: CDR1 LNHDA, CDR2 SQIVND (reference sequence). This CDR3 comprises 14 residues. The CDR3 region is CASSIQGRGSEAFF. The CDR3 bases are TGTGCCAGTAGTATTCAGGGGAGGGGCTCTGAAGCTTTCTTT.